The following is a TCR beta chain sequence with its context. This entry comes from a study of cytomegalovirus exposure and HLA in healthy donors. The V gene's germline CDR1 is MDHEN and CDR2 SYDVKM. The CDR3 is 17 amino acids. The ends were cut back, 0 bases at V and 5 bases at J, with 19 bases in the middle. Profiling relied on immunoSEQ multiplex PCR, and the TCRdb table lists in-frame clones only, not all of them. The sample records 150,000 to 180,000 clones, 85% to 90% being singletons. Sequencing input: PBMCs. The TCR sequence derives from a human donor in good health. The V call is TRBV28, the J call TRBJ1-2; perhaps TRBD1 as D (6 bases). The CDR3 protein is CASSLCPSGRGGYGYTF. CDR3 in DNA: TGTGCCAGCAGTTTATGTCCCTCAGGAAGAGGGGGATATGGCTACACCTTC.